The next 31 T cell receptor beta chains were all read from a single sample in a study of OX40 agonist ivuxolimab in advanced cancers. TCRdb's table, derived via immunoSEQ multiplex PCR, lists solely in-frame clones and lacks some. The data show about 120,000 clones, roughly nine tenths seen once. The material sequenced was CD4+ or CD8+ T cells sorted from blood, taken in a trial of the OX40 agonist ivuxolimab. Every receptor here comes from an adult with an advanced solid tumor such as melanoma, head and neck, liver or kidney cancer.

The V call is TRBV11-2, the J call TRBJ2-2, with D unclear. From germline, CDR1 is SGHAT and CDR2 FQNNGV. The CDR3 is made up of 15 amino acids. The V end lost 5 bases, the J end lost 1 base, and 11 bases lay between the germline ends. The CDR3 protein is CASSRTRMNTGELFF. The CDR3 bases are TGTGCCAGCAGCCGGACGAGAATGAACACCGGGGAGCTGTTTTTT.

The CDR3 region is CAISERTSSSYEQYF. The CDR3 DNA reads as TGTGCCATCAGTGAGAGGACATCTAGCTCCTACGAGCAGTACTTC. The rearrangement links TRBV10-3 to TRBJ2-7; weak D call: TRBD1 (5 bases). The CDR3 extends over 15 amino acids. The ends were cut back, 2 bases at V and 0 bases at J, with 11 bases in the middle. Germline lookup yields CDR1 ENHRY and CDR2 SYGVKD.

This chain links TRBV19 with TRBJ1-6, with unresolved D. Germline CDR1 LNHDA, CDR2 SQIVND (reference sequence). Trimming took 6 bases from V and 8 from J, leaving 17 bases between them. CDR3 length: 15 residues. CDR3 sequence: CASSLRAAWDSPLHF. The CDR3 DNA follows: TGTGCCAGTAGCCTCCGGGCCGCGTGGGATTCACCCCTCCACTTT.

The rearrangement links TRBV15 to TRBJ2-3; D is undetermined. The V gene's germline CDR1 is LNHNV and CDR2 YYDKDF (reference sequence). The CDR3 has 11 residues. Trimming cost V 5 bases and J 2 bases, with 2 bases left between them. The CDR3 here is CATSLTDTQYF. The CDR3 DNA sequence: TGTGCCACCAGCCTCACAGATACGCAGTATTTT.

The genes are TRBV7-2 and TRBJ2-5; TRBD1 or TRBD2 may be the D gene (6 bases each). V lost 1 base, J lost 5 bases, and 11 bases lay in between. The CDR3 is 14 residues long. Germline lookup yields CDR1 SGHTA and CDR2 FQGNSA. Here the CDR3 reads CASSLVRGRETQYF. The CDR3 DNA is TGTGCCAGCAGCTTAGTCCGGGGGCGGGAGACCCAGTACTTC.

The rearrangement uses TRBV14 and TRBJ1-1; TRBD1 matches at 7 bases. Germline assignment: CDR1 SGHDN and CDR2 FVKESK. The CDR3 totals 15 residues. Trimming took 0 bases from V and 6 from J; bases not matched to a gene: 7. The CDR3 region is CASSQDNRGVAEAFF. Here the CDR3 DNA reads TGTGCCAGCAGCCAAGACAACAGGGGAGTGGCTGAAGCTTTCTTT.

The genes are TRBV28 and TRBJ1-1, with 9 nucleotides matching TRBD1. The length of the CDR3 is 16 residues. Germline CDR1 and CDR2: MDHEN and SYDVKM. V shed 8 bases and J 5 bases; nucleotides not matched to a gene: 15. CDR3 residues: CASHGTGIPLMTEAFF. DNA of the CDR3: TGTGCCAGCCATGGGACAGGGATCCCCCTTATGACTGAAGCTTTCTTT.

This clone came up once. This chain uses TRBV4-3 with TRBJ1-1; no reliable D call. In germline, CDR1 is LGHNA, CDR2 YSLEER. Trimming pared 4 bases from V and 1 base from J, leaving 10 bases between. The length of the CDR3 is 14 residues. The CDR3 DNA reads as TGCGCCAGCAGCCTCTGGGCCGAGAACACTGAAGCTTTCTTT. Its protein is CASSLWAENTEAFF.

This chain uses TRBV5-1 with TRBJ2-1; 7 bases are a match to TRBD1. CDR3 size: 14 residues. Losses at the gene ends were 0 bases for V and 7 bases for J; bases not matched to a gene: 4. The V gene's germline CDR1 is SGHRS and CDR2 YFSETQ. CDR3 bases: TGCGCCAGCAGCTTGGGACAGGGAATAAATGAGCAGTTCTTC. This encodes CASSLGQGINEQFF.

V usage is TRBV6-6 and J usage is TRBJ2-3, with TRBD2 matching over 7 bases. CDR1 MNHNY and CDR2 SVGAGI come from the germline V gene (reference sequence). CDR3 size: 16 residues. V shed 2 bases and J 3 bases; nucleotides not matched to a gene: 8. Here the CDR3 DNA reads TGTGCCAGCAGTTACCCGCTGGGGGGGGTGACAGATACGCAGTATTTT. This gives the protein CASSYPLGGVTDTQYF.

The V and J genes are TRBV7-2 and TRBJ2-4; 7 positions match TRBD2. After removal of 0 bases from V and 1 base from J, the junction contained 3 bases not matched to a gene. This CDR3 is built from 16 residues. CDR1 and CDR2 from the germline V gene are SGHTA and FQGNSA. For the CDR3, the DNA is TGTGCCAGCAGCTTAGCGCTGGGGGGGGCCAAAAACATTCAGTACTTC. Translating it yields CASSLALGGAKNIQYF. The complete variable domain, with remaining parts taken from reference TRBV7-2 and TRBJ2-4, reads GAGVSQSPSNKVTEKGKDVELRCDPISGHTALYWYRQSLGQGLEFLIYFQGNSAPDKSGLPSDRFSAERTGGSVSTLTIQRTQQEDSAVYLCASSLALGGAKNIQYFGAGTRLSVL.

The CDR3 sequence is CARRQGAVGELFF. Here the CDR3 DNA reads TGTGCCCGGCGACAGGGGGCGGTCGGGGAGCTGTTTTTT. The chain links TRBV30 to TRBJ2-2; TRBD1 matches 10 bases. CDR1 is GTSNPN and CDR2 is SVGIG in the germline V gene (reference sequence). The CDR3 extends over 13 amino acids. V was pared by 8 bases and J by 7 bases, with 7 bases of the junction left unmatched.

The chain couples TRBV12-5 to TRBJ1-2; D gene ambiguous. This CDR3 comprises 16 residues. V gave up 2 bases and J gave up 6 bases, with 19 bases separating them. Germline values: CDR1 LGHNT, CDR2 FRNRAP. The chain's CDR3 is CASGLIPERNRHGYTF. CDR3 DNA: TGTGCTAGTGGTTTGATACCTGAAAGAAATCGGCATGGCTACACCTTC.

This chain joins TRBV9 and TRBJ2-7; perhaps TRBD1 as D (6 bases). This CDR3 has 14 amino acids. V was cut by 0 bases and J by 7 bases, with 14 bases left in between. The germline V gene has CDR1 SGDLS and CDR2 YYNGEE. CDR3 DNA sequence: TGTGCCAGCAGCGTAGGGACAGTTTCCCCGGAGCAGTACTTC. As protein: CASSVGTVSPEQYF.

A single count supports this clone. The CDR3 here is CAWSRGPGGELFF. The DNA of the CDR3 is TGTGCCTGGAGTAGAGGGCCTGGCGGGGAGCTGTTTTTT. V and J are TRBV30 and TRBJ2-2; weak D call: TRBD2 (5 bases). Germline V gene data show CDR1 as GTSNPN and CDR2 as SVGIG (reference sequence). This CDR3 is built from 13 residues. V was trimmed by 2 bases and J by 7 bases, leaving 11 bases between them.

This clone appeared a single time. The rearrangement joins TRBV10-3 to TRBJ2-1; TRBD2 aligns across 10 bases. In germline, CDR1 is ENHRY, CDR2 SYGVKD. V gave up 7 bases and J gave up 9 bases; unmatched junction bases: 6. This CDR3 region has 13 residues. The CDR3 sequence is CAITPAGGPEQFF. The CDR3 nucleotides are TGTGCCATCACGCCAGCGGGGGGGCCTGAGCAGTTCTTC.

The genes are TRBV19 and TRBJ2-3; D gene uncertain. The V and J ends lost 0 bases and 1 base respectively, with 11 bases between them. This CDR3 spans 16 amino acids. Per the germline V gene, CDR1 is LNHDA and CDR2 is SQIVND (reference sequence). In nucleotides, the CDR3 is TGTGCCAGTAGTATAGAACATTACCGTGGCACAGATACGCAGTATTTT. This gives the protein CASSIEHYRGTDTQYF.

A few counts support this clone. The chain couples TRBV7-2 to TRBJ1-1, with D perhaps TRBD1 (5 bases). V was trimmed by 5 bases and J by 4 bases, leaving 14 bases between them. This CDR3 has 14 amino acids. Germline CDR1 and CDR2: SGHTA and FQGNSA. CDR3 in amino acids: CASSLGPRGTEAFF. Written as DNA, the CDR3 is TGTGCCAGCAGCCTGGGACCGCGGGGCACTGAAGCTTTCTTT.

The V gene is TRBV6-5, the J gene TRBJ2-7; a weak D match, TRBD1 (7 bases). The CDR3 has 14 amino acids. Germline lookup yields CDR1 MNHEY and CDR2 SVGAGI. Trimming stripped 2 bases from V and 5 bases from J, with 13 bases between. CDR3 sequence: CASSYGQGGNEQYF. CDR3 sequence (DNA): TGTGCCAGCAGTTACGGGCAGGGGGGAAACGAGCAGTACTTC.

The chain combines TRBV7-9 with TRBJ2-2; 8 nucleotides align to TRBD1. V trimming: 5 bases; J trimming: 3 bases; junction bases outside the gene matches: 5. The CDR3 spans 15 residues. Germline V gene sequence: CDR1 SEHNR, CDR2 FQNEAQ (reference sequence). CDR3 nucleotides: TGTGCCAGCAGCCCCAGGGGGCTGGACACCGGGGAGCTGTTTTTT. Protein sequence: CASSPRGLDTGELFF. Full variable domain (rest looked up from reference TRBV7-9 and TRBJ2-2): DTGVSQNPRHKITKRGQNVTFRCDPISEHNRLYWYRQTLGQGPEFLTYFQNEAQLEKSRLLSDRFSAERPKGSFSTLEIQRTEQGDSAMYLCASSPRGLDTGELFFGEGSRLTVL.

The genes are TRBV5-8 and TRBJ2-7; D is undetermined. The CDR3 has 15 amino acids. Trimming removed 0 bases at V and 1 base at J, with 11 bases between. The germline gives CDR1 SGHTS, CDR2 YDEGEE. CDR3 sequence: CASSLGWVASYEQYF. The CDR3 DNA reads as TGTGCCAGCAGCTTGGGATGGGTGGCGTCCTACGAGCAGTACTTC.

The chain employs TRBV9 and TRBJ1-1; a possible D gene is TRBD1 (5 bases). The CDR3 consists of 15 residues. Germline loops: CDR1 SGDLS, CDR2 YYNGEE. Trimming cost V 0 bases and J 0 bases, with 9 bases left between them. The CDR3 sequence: CASSVGSGLNTEAFF. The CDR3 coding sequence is TGTGCCAGCAGCGTAGGATCAGGGCTGAACACTGAAGCTTTCTTT.

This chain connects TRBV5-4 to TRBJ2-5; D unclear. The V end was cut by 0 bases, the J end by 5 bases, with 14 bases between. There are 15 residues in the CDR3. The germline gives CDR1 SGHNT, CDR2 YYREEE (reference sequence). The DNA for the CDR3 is TGTGCCAGCAGCTTGGCCGGCCCCTTGGGCGAGACCCAGTACTTC. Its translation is CASSLAGPLGETQYF.

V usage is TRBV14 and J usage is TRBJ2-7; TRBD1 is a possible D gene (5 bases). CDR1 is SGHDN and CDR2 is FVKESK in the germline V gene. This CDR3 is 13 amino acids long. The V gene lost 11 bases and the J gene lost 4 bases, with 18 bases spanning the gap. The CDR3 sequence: CAGPRRALYEQYF. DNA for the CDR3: TGTGCCGGACCACGCAGGGCACTATACGAGCAGTACTTC.

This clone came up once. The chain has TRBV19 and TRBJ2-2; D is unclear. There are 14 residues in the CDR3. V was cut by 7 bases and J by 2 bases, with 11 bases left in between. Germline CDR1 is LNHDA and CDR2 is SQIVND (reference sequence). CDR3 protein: CASIRETNTGELFF. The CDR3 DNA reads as TGTGCCAGTATAAGAGAGACTAACACCGGGGAGCTGTTTTTT.

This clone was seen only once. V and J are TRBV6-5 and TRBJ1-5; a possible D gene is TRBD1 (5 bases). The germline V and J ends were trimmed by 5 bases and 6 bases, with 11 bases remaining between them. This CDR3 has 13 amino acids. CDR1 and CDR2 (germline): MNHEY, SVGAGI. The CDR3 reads CASSPSDSQPQHF. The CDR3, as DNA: TGTGCCAGCAGTCCTTCCGACAGTCAGCCCCAGCATTTT.

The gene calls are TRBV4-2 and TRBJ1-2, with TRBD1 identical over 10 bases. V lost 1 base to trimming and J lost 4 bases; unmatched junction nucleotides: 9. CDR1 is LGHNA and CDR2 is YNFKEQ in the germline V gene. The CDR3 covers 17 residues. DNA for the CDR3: TGTGCCAGCAGCCAAGTTGGAGCTAGGGACAGGGGCTATGGCTACACCTTC. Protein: CASSQVGARDRGYGYTF.

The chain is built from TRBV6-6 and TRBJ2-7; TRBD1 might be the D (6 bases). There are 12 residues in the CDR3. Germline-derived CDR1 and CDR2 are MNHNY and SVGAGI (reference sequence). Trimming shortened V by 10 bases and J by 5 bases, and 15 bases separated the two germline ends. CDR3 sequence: CATTGMRDEQYF. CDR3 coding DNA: TGTGCCACCACAGGGATGCGAGACGAGCAGTACTTC.

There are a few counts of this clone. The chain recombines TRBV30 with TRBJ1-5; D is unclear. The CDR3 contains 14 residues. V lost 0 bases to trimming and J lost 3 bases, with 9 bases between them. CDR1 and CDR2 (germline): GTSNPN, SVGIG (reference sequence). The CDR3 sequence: CAWSVLGFNQPQHF. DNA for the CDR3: TGTGCCTGGAGTGTTTTGGGATTCAATCAGCCCCAGCATTTT.

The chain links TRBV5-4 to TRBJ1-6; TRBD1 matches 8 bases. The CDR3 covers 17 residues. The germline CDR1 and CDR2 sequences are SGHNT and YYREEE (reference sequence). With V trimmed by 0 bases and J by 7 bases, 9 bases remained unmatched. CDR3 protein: CASSLGVFGTGNSPLHF. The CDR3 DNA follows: TGTGCCAGCAGCTTGGGGGTTTTCGGGACAGGAAATTCACCCCTCCACTTT.

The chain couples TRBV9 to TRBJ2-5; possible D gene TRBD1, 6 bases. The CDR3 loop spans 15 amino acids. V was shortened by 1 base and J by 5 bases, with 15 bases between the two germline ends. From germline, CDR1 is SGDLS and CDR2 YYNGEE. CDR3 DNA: TGTGCCAGCAGCGTAAGCCCAGGGGTCGGGGAGACCCAGTACTTC. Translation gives CASSVSPGVGETQYF.